Sequencing of this T cell receptor (beta chain) was carried out in a study of CXCR3-negative and CXCR3-positive naive CD8 T cells. Whole-study context: Every library held about 1.5 +/- 0.3 million TRB reads, and the total came to roughly 150 million. Whole-study findings and limits: When CXCR3-positive naive cells were set against CXCR3-negative naive cells, the former had more hydrophobic TRB CDR3s. High diversity, comparable across both naive subsets, contrasted with much lower diversity in memory CD8+ cells.

The CDR3 is 16 amino acids. The V gene's germline CDR1 is SQVTM and CDR2 ANQGSEA. Points on this clonotype: Its target is not known.

Libraries of TRB cDNA were made by 5' RACE and carried UMIs. TCRdb re-called the 5' RACE reads; one entry per CDR3 protein, DNA not given. Its listing shows some 47,000 distinct CDR3 sequences. The sequence came from a human donor in good health. Some clones in this sample may be carry-over from other donors' samples. Sequenced sample: naive CXCR3+ CD8+ T cells from blood. Described subset: CD45RO-CCR7+CD27+CD95- naive CD8+ T cells expressing CXCR3 (TNR3+). V is TRBV29-1 and J is TRBJ2-2. The CDR3 region is CSVRGTGARNTGELFF.